This T cell receptor (beta chain) was retrieved from a study of PD-1 blockade in mismatch repair-deficient tumors. About the study: Patients had eleven to twelve mismatch repair-deficient cancer types, all previously treated and progressing. Points from the study as a whole: Tumor-resident clones, often undetectable pretreatment in blood, expanded then contracted after pembrolizumab.

A remark on this clone: No antigen is known for it.

Germline V gene data show CDR1 as SQVTM and CDR2 as ANQGSEA. J gave up 5 bases and V 6 bases, and 14 bases lay outside the gene matches. The CDR3 extends over 15 amino acids. All patients were mismatch repair deficient, assessed by either PCR or immunohistochemistry. TCRs were sequenced from three patients responding to pembrolizumab. Produced via immunoSEQ multiplex PCR; TCRdb's table is partial and in-frame only. The data contain more than 15,000 clones, approximately 84% of them seen just once; the ten biggest clones take up around a sixth. This clonotype was obtained from an adult with mismatch repair-deficient cancer. Sequencing was performed on PBMCs, taken before pembrolizumab treatment. J is TRBJ2-5 and V is TRBV29-1, with 8 bases identical to TRBD1. In DNA form, the CDR3 reads TGCAGCGTCGACCTTGAAAGACAGGGGTGGGAGACCCAGTACTTC. Translating it yields CSVDLERQGWETQYF.